Described below is a single TCR beta chain sequence and its context. This record comes from a study of blood T cell repertoires in COVID-19. Clones were read by immunoSEQ multiplex PCR, and TCRdb kept only the in-frame ones, dropping some. The data contain some 240,000 clones, about 80% of them singletons. Cohorts were determined from participant-reported clinical history. Germline V gene sequence: CDR1 SGDLS, CDR2 YYNGEE. The V gene end was trimmed by 2 bases and the J gene end by 5 bases; junction bases not matched to a gene: 5. The CDR3 extends over 15 amino acids. The material sequenced was PBMCs or T cells enriched from blood (not recorded which). The receptor comes from a middle-aged man who had recovered from COVID-19. This chain connects TRBV9 to TRBJ2-2, with 8 positions matching TRBD2. The CDR3 DNA reads as TGTGCCAGCAGCGTGGGCGGGAGGCGAACCGGGGAGCTGTTTTTT. Residues: CASSVGGRRTGELFF.